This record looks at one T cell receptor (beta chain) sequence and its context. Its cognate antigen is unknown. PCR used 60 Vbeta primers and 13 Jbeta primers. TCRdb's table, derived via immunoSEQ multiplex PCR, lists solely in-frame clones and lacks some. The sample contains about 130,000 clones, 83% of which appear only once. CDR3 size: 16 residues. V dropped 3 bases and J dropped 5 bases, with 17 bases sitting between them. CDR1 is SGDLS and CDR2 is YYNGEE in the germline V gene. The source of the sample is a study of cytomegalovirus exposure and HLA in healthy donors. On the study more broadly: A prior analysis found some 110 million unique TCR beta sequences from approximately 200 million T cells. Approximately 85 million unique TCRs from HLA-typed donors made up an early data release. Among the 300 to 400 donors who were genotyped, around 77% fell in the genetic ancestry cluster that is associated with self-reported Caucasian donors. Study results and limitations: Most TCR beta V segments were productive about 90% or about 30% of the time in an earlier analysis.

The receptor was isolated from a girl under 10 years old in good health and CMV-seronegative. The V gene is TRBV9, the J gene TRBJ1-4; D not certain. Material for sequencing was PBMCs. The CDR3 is CASSASSRVGNEKLFF. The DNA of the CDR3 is TGTGCCAGCAGCGCATCATCCCGGGTCGGCAATGAAAAACTGTTTTTT.